This T cell receptor beta chain was captured by sequencing in a study of vaccination and CD4 T cells after COVID-19. Study context: There were two doses of either BNT162b2 or mRNA-1273 vaccine given to participants.

Sequence data for DNA of cultured CD4+ T cells were generated by the Oncomine TCR Beta short-read assay. TCRdb recomputed calls from the PCR reads with MiXCR, one row per CDR3 protein. This table holds approximately 6,500 distinct CDR3 sequences, roughly 50% found once. Indicated treatment: roughly 10-day PBMC culture with coronavirus spike peptide pools or control peptides (ViraFEST assay). CDR1 and CDR2 (germline): MNHNS, SASEGT. The CDR3 runs to 15 residues. V was cut by 3 bases and J by 5 bases, with 11 bases left in between. On this clonotype: The antigen remains undetermined.

Sequencing used CD4+ T cells from blood, cultured in vitro. V is TRBV6-1 and J is TRBJ1-6; tentative D call: TRBD1 (5 bases). The TCR originated in a human donor who had recovered from COVID-19. For the CDR3, the DNA is TGTGCCAGCAGTGAGGCGGGACCTCATAATTCACCCCTCCACTTT. It encodes CASSEAGPHNSPLHF.